This TCR beta chain was found in a study of cytomegalovirus exposure and HLA in healthy donors. Healthy people donating bone marrow made up the donors. Use of 60 Vbeta and 13 Jbeta primers characterized the PCR. Authors' data handling: There were about 86 million unique TCR beta chains by a later count, and about 11 million of them were shared. Sequencing used immunoSEQ multiplex PCR; TCRdb keeps in-frame clones, though not all of them. V and J calls and clone size are as listed in that table; D and trimming were resolved from the DNA. The table includes roughly 200,000 clones, 82% detected once. The clonotype comes from a woman in her fifties or sixties in good health and CMV-seronegative. The sequencing sample was made of PBMCs.

For the CDR3, the DNA is TGTGCCAGCTCACCTCCGGGACAGGGGGTTCAGGCTAACAATGAGCAGTTCTTC. It yields the protein CASSPPGQGVQANNEQFF. The J gene is TRBJ2-1, the V gene TRBV18, with TRBD1 identical over 11 bases. Looked up from germline, CDR1 is KGHSH and CDR2 is LQKENI. The trim removed 3 bases at V and 5 bases at J, leaving 12 bases unmatched. CDR3 length: 18 residues.